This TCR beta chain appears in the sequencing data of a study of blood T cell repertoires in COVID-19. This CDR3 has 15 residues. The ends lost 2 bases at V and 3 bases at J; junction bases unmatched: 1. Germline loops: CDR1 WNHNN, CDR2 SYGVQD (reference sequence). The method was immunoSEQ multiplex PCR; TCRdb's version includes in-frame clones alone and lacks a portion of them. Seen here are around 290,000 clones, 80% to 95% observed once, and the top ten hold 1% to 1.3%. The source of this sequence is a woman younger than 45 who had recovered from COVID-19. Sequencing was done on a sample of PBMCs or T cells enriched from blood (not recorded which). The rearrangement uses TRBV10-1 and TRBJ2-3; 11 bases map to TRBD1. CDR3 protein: CASSEGQGATDTQYF. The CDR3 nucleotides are TGCGCCAGCAGTGAGGGACAGGGGGCAACAGATACGCAGTATTTT.